The 18 T cell receptor beta chains below all came from one sample that was sequenced in a study of blood T cell repertoires in COVID-19. The protocol was immunoSEQ multiplex PCR, while the TCRdb copy is restricted to in-frame clones and leaves out a portion. The table records just over 650,000 clones, 80% to 90% of them present only once. Specimen: peripheral blood. These TCRs come from a woman younger than 35 with acute or convalescent COVID-19.

V and J are TRBV18 and TRBJ1-2; D not resolved. The V gene's germline CDR1 is KGHSH and CDR2 LQKENI. Deletions cut 2 bases from V and 0 bases from J, with 7 bases between. There are 14 residues in the CDR3. CDR3 sequence: CASSPAYSNYGYTF. The CDR3 DNA reads TGTGCCAGCTCACCAGCGTATTCTAACTATGGCTACACCTTC.

V and J are TRBV6-4 and TRBJ2-3; maybe TRBD1 (6 bases). V lost 3 bases, J lost 6 bases, and 7 bases lay in between. The CDR3 is 12 residues long. Germline values: CDR1 MRHNA, CDR2 SNTAGT. CDR3 region: CASSEQGDTQYF. The CDR3, as DNA: TGTGCCAGCAGTGAGCAGGGGGATACGCAGTATTTT.

As DNA, the CDR3 is TGTGCCAGCTCAGGGACTAGCGGGGACAATGAGCAGTTCTTC. Encoded protein: CASSGTSGDNEQFF. The chain joins TRBV2 to TRBJ2-1; TRBD2 aligns across 13 bases. CDR3 size: 14 residues. CDR1 and CDR2 from the germline V gene are SNHLY and FYNNEI. The V and J ends lost 8 bases and 5 bases, in that order; junction bases with no gene match: 3.

In nucleotides, the CDR3 is TGCGCCAGCAGCCAAGTTGGAGGAGGCAACTATGGCTACACCTTC. This gives the protein CASSQVGGGNYGYTF. The chain employs TRBV4-3 and TRBJ1-2; no reliable D call. The germline V gene encodes CDR1 LGHNA and CDR2 YSLEER. With 1 base removed from V and 2 bases from J, the gap between germline ends came to 11 bases. This CDR3 comprises 15 residues.

The gene calls are TRBV7-2 and TRBJ2-2; 11 bases match TRBD2. With 2 bases clipped from V and 7 bases from J, the junction kept 12 bases outside the gene matches. Germline CDR1 is SGHTA and CDR2 is FQGNSA. The CDR3 is 18 amino acids. CDR3 in amino acids: CASSLMQLSGGAGGELFF. The CDR3 DNA follows: TGTGCCAGCAGCTTAATGCAACTTAGCGGGGGGGCTGGCGGGGAGCTGTTTTTT.

The chain combines TRBV15 with TRBJ1-3, with D unclear. This CDR3 is built from 15 residues. V lost 0 bases to trimming and J lost 1 base, with 7 bases between them. The germline V gene has CDR1 LNHNV and CDR2 YYDKDF (reference sequence). The CDR3 is CATSRDIGSGNTIYF. CDR3 sequence (DNA): TGTGCCACCAGCAGAGATATCGGTTCTGGAAACACCATATATTTT.

V usage is TRBV6-2 or TRBV6-3 and J usage is TRBJ2-3, with D tentatively TRBD2 (5 bases). V gave up 4 bases and J gave up 5 bases, with 19 bases separating them. This CDR3 is 16 amino acids long. CDR1 and CDR2 (germline): MNHEY, SVGEGT. The CDR3 DNA follows: TGTGCCAGCAGTTCCCCACCCGGGGTCCTAAGAGATACGCAGTATTTT. It encodes CASSSPPGVLRDTQYF.

CDR3 sequence reads: CASSQFGTSGQETQYF. In DNA, the CDR3 is TGTGCCAGCAGCCAATTTGGGACTAGCGGGCAAGAGACCCAGTACTTC. The gene calls are TRBV3-1 (or the pseudogene TRBV3-2) and TRBJ2-5; TRBD2 aligns across 12 bases. The germline V gene has CDR1 LGHDT and CDR2 YNNKEL (reference sequence). The CDR3 length is 16 residues. V lost 2 bases, J lost 2 bases, and 3 bases stayed unmatched.

This chain links TRBV18 with TRBJ2-4, with a possible D match to TRBD1 (6 bases). With 0 bases removed from V and 2 bases from J, the gap between germline ends came to 8 bases. The CDR3 has 15 amino acids. Germline V gene lookup returns CDR1 KGHSH and CDR2 LQKENI. The CDR3 protein is CASSPPDRPKNIQYF. CDR3 DNA sequence: TGTGCCAGCTCACCACCGGACAGACCCAAAAACATTCAGTACTTC.

The CDR3 loop reads CASSQNRGTETQYF. CDR3 DNA: TGTGCCAGCAGCCAAAACAGGGGAACGGAGACCCAGTACTTC. The chain links TRBV14 to TRBJ2-5; 7 bases are a match to TRBD1. The CDR3 has 14 residues. The germline CDR1 and CDR2 sequences are SGHDN and FVKESK. The ends lost 2 bases at V and 5 bases at J; junction bases unmatched: 5.

This rearrangement joins TRBV20-1 to TRBJ1-2; D uncertain. Looked up from germline, CDR1 is DFQATT and CDR2 is SNEGSKA (reference sequence). This CDR3 spans 11 amino acids. Trimming took 3 bases from V and 8 from J, leaving 10 bases between them. The DNA for the CDR3 is TGCAGTGCTAGGCGGGCGGAAGGCTACACCTTC. It translates to CSARRAEGYTF.

The V and J genes are TRBV24-1 and TRBJ2-2; D might be TRBD2 (6 bases). The CDR3 runs to 13 residues. Trimming removed 9 bases from V and 4 bases from J, with 11 bases in between. In germline, CDR1 is KGHDR, CDR2 SFDVKD. Here the CDR3 DNA reads TGTGCCACCTATTCGGGGGTCACCGGGGAGCTGTTTTTT. It is translated as CATYSGVTGELFF.

The chain employs TRBV7-8 and TRBJ1-4; no definite D call. This CDR3 spans 16 amino acids. The germline gives CDR1 SGHVS, CDR2 FQNEAQ. Between the trimmed V and J ends, which lost 5 bases and 0 bases, there was a span of 13 bases. CDR3 nucleotides: TGTGCCAGCAGCGATGGCTGGTTGGCAACTAATGAAAAACTGTTTTTT. It codes for CASSDGWLATNEKLFF.

This clone was seen just once. The chain carries TRBV2 and TRBJ2-7; no reliable D call. The germline gives CDR1 SNHLY, CDR2 FYNNEI. Trimming removed 2 bases at V and 5 bases at J, with 4 bases between. The CDR3 extends over 11 amino acids. The CDR3 region has the DNA TGTGCCAGCAGTGAACCTGACGAGCAGTACTTC. This sequence encodes CASSEPDEQYF. Based on the CDR3 plus reference TRBV2 and TRBJ2-7, the full variable domain is EPEVTQTPSHQVTQMGQEVILRCVPISNHLYFYWYRQILGQKVEFLVSFYNNEISEKSEIFDDQFSVERPDGSNFTLKIRSTKLEDSAMYFCASSEPDEQYFGPGTRLTVT.

This rearrangement joins TRBV7-8 to TRBJ1-6; TRBD1 might be the D (5 bases). Trimming removed 2 bases at V and 9 bases at J, with 8 bases between. The CDR3 runs 13 residues. Germline lookup yields CDR1 SGHVS and CDR2 FQNEAQ. CDR3 sequence: CASSLKQASPLHF. The CDR3 nucleotides read TGTGCCAGCAGCTTAAAACAGGCTTCACCCCTCCACTTT. The full variable domain, with the rest looked up from reference TRBV7-8 and TRBJ1-6, is GAGVSQSPRYKVAKRGQDVALRCDPISGHVSLFWYQQALGQGPEFLTYFQNEAQLDKSGLPSDRFFAERPEGSVSTLKIQRTQQEDSAVYLCASSLKQASPLHFGNGTRLTVT.

The count of this clone is one. The chain couples TRBV6-5 to TRBJ2-7, with D possibly matching TRBD2 (5 bases). Deletions cut 7 bases from V and 7 bases from J, with 11 bases between. Germline V CDR1 and CDR2: MNHEY, SVGAGI. CDR3 length: 11 residues. CDR3 loop: CASTRSGEQYF. The CDR3 DNA reads TGTGCCAGCACCAGATCGGGGGAGCAGTACTTC.

The rearrangement uses TRBV7-2 and TRBJ2-1; weak D call: TRBD2 (7 bases). Looked up from germline, CDR1 is SGHTA and CDR2 is FQGNSA. This CDR3 is built from 14 residues. Trimming pared 8 bases from V and 3 bases from J, leaving 14 bases between. This CDR3 is CASLGGRFYNEQFF. The CDR3 nucleotides read TGTGCCAGCTTGGGGGGGCGATTCTACAATGAGCAGTTCTTC.

This clone was observed a single time. The chain is built from TRBV4-1 and TRBJ2-2; D may be TRBD2 (5 bases). CDR3 length: 16 residues. Looked up from germline, CDR1 is MGHRA and CDR2 is YSYEKL. Between the trimmed V and J ends, which lost 4 bases and 5 bases, there was a span of 17 bases. The CDR3 here is CASSLGLTLGTGELFF. CDR3 bases: TGCGCCAGCAGCCTAGGACTCACCCTGGGGACCGGGGAGCTGTTTTTT.